Listed below are T cell receptor beta chains from one sample, sequenced in a study of T cell changes during pregnancy in multiple sclerosis. Sequencing was performed with immunoSEQ multiplex PCR; in TCRdb, only in-frame clones are kept and a portion is missing. Altogether around 70,000 clones are present, almost 95% being singletons, with the ten largest covering under 3%. Specimen: peripheral blood, collected before pregnancy. The source is a female donor with multiple sclerosis, enrolled in a pregnancy study. CDR3s include the opening cysteine and the closing phenylalanine or tryptophan. A D gene is named only where the DNA matches it firmly. Only some rows state a clone size, as once, few, many or a class for expanded clones.

d_call	clone_size	v_call	j_call	cdr3_aa	cdr3_nt
TRBD2	NA	TRBV23-1	TRBJ2-4	CASNPRTSGGVGKNIQYF	TGCGCCAGCAACCCCCGGACTAGCGGAGGGGTGGGCAAAAACATTCAGTACTTC
NA	NA	TRBV11-2	TRBJ1-3	CASSLSGAGNTIYF	TGTGCCAGCAGCTTATCAGGGGCTGGAAACACCATATATTTT
TRBD2	NA	TRBV7-2	TRBJ2-7	CASSFGTSAFYEQYF	TGTGCCAGCAGCTTTGGGACTAGCGCTTTCTACGAGCAGTACTTC
NA	NA	TRBV5-1	TRBJ1-2	CASSLRGNYGYTF	TGCGCCAGCAGCTTACGGGGGAACTATGGCTACACCTTC
TRBD2	NA	TRBV9	TRBJ2-7	CASSVKRDTYEQYF	TGTGCCAGCAGCGTAAAGCGGGATACCTACGAGCAGTACTTC
NA	NA	TRBV18	TRBJ1-1	CASSPLPGSTIEAFF	TGTGCCAGCTCACCCCTTCCGGGATCGACAATTGAAGCTTTCTTT
NA	few	TRBV5-1	TRBJ2-1	CASRAWSAESNEQFF	TGCGCCAGCAGGGCCTGGTCGGCGGAATCAAATGAGCAGTTCTTC
NA	NA	TRBV9	TRBJ2-7	CASSVGTGVGYEQYF	TGTGCCAGCAGCGTTGGAACGGGAGTGGGCTACGAGCAGTACTTC
NA	NA	TRBV14	TRBJ1-5	CASSRGWGESNQPQHF	TGTGCCAGCAGCCGCGGGTGGGGGGAGAGCAATCAGCCCCAGCATTTT
NA	NA	TRBV4-2	TRBJ1-2	CASSQGVNYGYTF	TGTGCCAGCAGCCAAGGAGTAAACTATGGCTACACCTTC
TRBD1	few	TRBV4-1	TRBJ1-2	CASSQDGVQGGRGEGYTF	TGCGCCAGCAGCCAAGATGGAGTACAGGGGGGCCGAGGTGAAGGCTACACCTTC
TRBD2	NA	TRBV4-2	TRBJ2-7	CASSQDSASGSINYEQYF	TGTGCCAGCAGCCAAGATTCTGCTAGCGGGAGTATCAACTACGAGCAGTACTTC
TRBD2	NA	TRBV5-1	TRBJ2-5	CASSTGLAGGPSGETQYF	TGCGCCAGCAGCACTGGACTAGCGGGAGGCCCCTCCGGGGAGACCCAGTACTTC
TRBD1	NA	TRBV5-5	TRBJ2-1	CASSYPGQADNEQFF	TGTGCCAGCAGCTATCCGGGACAGGCAGACAATGAGCAGTTCTTC
NA	NA	TRBV19	TRBJ1-5	CASSIERQDYQPQHF	TGTGCCAGTAGTATAGAGAGGCAGGACTATCAGCCCCAGCATTTT
NA	NA	TRBV28	TRBJ1-5	CASSFTGRGGGLGNQPQHF	TGTGCCAGCAGTTTCACTGGTCGGGGGGGAGGTTTGGGCAATCAGCCCCAGCATTTT
TRBD1	NA	TRBV2	TRBJ1-3	CASGDRGLGNTIYF	TGTGCCAGCGGGGACAGGGGGCTTGGAAACACCATATATTTT
NA	NA	TRBV6-5	TRBJ2-3	CASSYTRDIRDTQYF	TGTGCCAGCAGTTATACCCGTGACATACGGGATACGCAGTATTTT
NA	NA	TRBV6-1	TRBJ2-1	CASSVIRIDEQFF	TGTGCCAGCAGTGTAATCAGGATCGATGAGCAGTTCTTC
TRBD2	NA	TRBV4-1	TRBJ2-3	CASSHGTSGTDTQYF	TGCGCCAGCAGCCACGGGACTAGCGGGACAGATACGCAGTATTTT
TRBD1	few	TRBV18	TRBJ1-2	CASSYSLGQGGGYTF	TGTGCCAGCTCGTACTCCTTGGGACAGGGAGGTGGCTACACCTTC
TRBD2	once	TRBV7-2	TRBJ2-3	CASSPPGLAGTNTQYF	TGTGCCAGCAGCCCCCCCGGGCTAGCGGGAACGAATACGCAGTATTTT
TRBD2	NA	TRBV2	TRBJ2-3	CASSLGLAGSDTQYF	TGTGCCAGCAGTTTAGGACTAGCCGGATCAGATACGCAGTATTTT
TRBD1	NA	TRBV29-1	TRBJ1-5	CTNRDSSNQPQHF	TGCACTAACAGGGACAGTAGCAATCAGCCCCAGCATTTT
TRBD1	NA	TRBV28	TRBJ1-3	CASSLRGTGDRNTIYF	TGTGCCAGCAGTTTAAGGGGGACAGGGGATAGGAACACCATATATTTT
TRBD2	NA	TRBV30	TRBJ2-1	CAWGTSSYNEQFF	TGTGCCTGGGGGACTAGCAGCTACAATGAGCAGTTCTTC
TRBD2	NA	TRBV29-1	TRBJ2-7	CSVEGLAGHSYEQYF	TGCAGCGTTGAAGGACTAGCGGGACACTCCTACGAGCAGTACTTC
NA	NA	TRBV2	TRBJ2-5	CASSAGTRSFETQYF	TGTGCCAGCAGTGCTGGTACCCGGTCATTTGAGACCCAGTACTTC
TRBD1	NA	TRBV19	TRBJ1-1	CASSMGQRNTEAFF	TGTGCCAGTAGTATGGGACAGAGGAACACTGAAGCTTTCTTT
NA	NA	TRBV6-6	TRBJ2-5	CASSYSGRRETQYF	TGTGCCAGCAGTTACTCGGGGCGACGAGAGACCCAGTACTTC
TRBD2	NA	TRBV7-2	TRBJ2-7	CASSIILAGSSYEQYF	TGTGCCAGCAGCATCATCCTAGCGGGGAGCTCCTACGAGCAGTACTTC
TRBD1	NA	TRBV29-1	TRBJ2-1	CSATGQGRYNEQFF	TGCAGCGCAACGGGACAGGGGAGATACAATGAGCAGTTCTTC
NA	once	TRBV6-1	TRBJ1-5	CASSEGEVWQPQHF	TGTGCCAGCAGTGAAGGTGAGGTTTGGCAGCCCCAGCATTTT
NA	NA	TRBV7-9	TRBJ2-7	CASSSPGVPYEQYF	TGTGCCAGCAGCTCCCCCGGGGTCCCCTACGAGCAGTACTTC
NA	NA	TRBV7-2	TRBJ1-2	CASSLGTDYYGYTF	TGTGCCAGCAGCTTAGGGACAGATTACTATGGCTACACCTTC
NA	NA	TRBV7-2	TRBJ1-4	CASSSGVGGEKLFF	TGTGCCAGCAGCTCAGGGGTTGGTGGGGAAAAACTGTTTTTT
TRBD2	NA	TRBV6-4	TRBJ2-1	CASSEAGLDTEQFF	TGTGCCAGCAGTGAGGCGGGACTAGATACTGAGCAGTTCTTC
TRBD2	NA	TRBV29-1	TRBJ2-1	CSAAGGAGATYNEQFF	TGCAGCGCCGCTGGAGGAGCGGGAGCCACCTACAATGAGCAGTTCTTC
NA	NA	TRBV6-5	TRBJ1-4	CASSPGEKLFF	TGTGCCAGCAGCCCAGGGGAAAAACTGTTTTTT
NA	NA	TRBV4-3	TRBJ1-3	CASSQDRWISGNTIYF	TGCGCCAGCAGCCAAGACAGGTGGATCTCTGGAAACACCATATATTTT
NA	once	TRBV7-2	TRBJ1-4	CASSLVVTEKLFF	TGTGCCAGCAGCTTAGTAGTAACTGAAAAACTGTTTTTT